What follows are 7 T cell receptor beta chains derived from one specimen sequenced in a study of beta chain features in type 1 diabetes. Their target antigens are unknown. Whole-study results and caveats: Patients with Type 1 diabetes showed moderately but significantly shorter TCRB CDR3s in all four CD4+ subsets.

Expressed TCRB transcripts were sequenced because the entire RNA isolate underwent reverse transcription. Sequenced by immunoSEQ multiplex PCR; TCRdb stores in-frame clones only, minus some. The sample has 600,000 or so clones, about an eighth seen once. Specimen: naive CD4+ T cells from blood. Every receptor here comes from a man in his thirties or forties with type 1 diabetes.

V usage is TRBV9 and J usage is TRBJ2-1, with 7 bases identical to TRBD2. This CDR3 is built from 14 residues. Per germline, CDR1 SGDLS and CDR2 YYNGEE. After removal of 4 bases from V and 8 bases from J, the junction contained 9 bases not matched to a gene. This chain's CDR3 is CASSPRTSTDEQFF. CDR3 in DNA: TGTGCCAGCAGCCCTCGGACTAGTACGGATGAGCAGTTCTTC. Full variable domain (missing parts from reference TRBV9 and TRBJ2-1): DSGVTQTPKHLITATGQRVTLRCSPRSGDLSVYWYQQSLDQGLQFLIQYYNGEERAKGNILERFSAQQFPDLHSELNLSSLELGDSALYFCASSPRTSTDEQFFGPGTRLTVL.

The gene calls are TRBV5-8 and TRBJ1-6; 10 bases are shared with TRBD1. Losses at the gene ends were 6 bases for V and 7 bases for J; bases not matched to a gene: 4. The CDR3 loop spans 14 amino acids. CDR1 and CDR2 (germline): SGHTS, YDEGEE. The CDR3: CASTLGQGNSPLHF. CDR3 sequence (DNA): TGTGCCAGCACGCTGGGACAGGGGAATTCACCCCTCCACTTT.

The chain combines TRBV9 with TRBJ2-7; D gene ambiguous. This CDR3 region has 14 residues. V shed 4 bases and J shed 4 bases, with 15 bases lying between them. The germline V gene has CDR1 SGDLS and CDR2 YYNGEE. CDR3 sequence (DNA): TGTGCCAGCAGCCCCGAAACCCCTCCTTACGAGCAGTACTTC. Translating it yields CASSPETPPYEQYF.

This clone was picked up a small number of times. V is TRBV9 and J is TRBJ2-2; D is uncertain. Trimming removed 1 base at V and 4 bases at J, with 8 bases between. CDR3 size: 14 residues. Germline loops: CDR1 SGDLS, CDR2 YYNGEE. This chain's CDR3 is CASSVLKGTGELFF. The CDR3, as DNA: TGTGCCAGCAGCGTATTAAAGGGCACCGGGGAGCTGTTTTTT.

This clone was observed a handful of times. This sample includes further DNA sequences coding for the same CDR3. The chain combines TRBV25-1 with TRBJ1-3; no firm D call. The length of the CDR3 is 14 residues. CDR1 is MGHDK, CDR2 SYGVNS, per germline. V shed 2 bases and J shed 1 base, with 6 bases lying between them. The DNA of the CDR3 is TGTGCCAGCAGTGAAACGGCTTCTGGAAACACCATATATTTT. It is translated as CASSETASGNTIYF.

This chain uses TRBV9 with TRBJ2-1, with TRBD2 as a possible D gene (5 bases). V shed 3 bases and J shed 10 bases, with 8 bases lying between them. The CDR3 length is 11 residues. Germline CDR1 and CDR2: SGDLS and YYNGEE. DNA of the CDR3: TGTGCCAGCAGCGCGACGGGGGAGCAGTTCTTC. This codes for CASSATGEQFF.

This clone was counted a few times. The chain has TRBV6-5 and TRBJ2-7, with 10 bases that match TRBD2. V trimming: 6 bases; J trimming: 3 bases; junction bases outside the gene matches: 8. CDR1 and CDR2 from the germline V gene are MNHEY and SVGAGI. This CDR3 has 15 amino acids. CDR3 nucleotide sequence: TGTGCCAGCAGCCGGACTAGCGGACTAAGCTACGAGCAGTACTTC. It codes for CASSRTSGLSYEQYF.